This is a list of T cell receptor beta chains from one sample in a study of CD8+ T cells in alopecia areata. The table came from immunoSEQ multiplex PCR; TCRdb's copy has only in-frame clones and leaves some out. The sample has fewer than 40,000 clones; less than 70% are singletons. The specimen sequenced was NKG2D-high CD8+ T cells sorted from blood. These receptors were taken from a human donor with alopecia areata. The CDR3 runs from the conserved cysteine through the conserved F or W. A D gene is named only where the DNA matches it firmly. Size values are once, few and many counts, or a class for expanded clones, and some rows have none.

TRBV5-4	-	-	TRBJ2-5	CASRPLSGTQETQYF	TGTGCCAGCAGGCCGCTATCCGGGACGCAAGAGACCCAGTACTTC
TRBV27	-	TRBD1	TRBJ1-5	CASSLWQGENQPQHF	TGTGCCAGCAGTTTATGGCAGGGGGAGAATCAGCCCCAGCATTTT
TRBV29-1	-	-	TRBJ2-2	CSVDRQTGELFF	TGCAGCGTTGATAGACAGACCGGGGAGCTGTTTTTT
TRBV9	few	-	TRBJ1-1	CASSVGTGSNTEAFF	TGTGCCAGCAGCGTAGGAACAGGGTCGAACACTGAAGCTTTCTTT
TRBV4-3	-	-	TRBJ1-2	CASSQDSDYGYTF	TGCGCCAGCAGCCAAGATTCGGATTATGGCTACACCTTC
TRBV11-2	-	-	TRBJ1-5	CASSFSMGPQHF	TGTGCCAGCAGCTTTTCCATGGGGCCCCAGCATTTT
TRBV13	-	-	TRBJ2-7	CASSSFGNAYHYEQYF	TGTGCCAGCAGCTCATTCGGTAACGCATACCACTACGAGCAGTACTTC
TRBV7-9	-	-	TRBJ2-7	CASSSPAYEQYF	TGTGCCAGCAGCTCCCCGGCGTACGAGCAGTACTTC
TRBV7-2	few	-	TRBJ2-5	CASSLLIRGQETQYF	TGTGCCAGCAGCTTATTAATTCGGGGCCAAGAGACCCAGTACTTC
TRBV5-1	-	-	TRBJ1-1	CASSFGGPEAFF	TGCGCCAGCAGCTTCGGCGGACCCGAAGCTTTCTTT
TRBV18	medium-sized	-	TRBJ1-1	CASSPDGGTEAFF	TGTGCCAGCTCACCAGATGGGGGCACTGAAGCTTTCTTT
TRBV29-1	-	TRBD2	TRBJ2-7	CSVERRSAGVGYEQYF	TGCAGCGTTGAGAGACGATCAGCGGGGGTGGGCTACGAGCAGTACTTC
TRBV28	few	-	TRBJ1-5	CASTPTGTVNNQPQHF	TGTGCCAGCACCCCGACCGGGACGGTGAACAATCAGCCCCAGCATTTT
TRBV7-9	-	-	TRBJ2-1	CASSLGDSSRYNEQFF	TGTGCCAGCAGCTTAGGTGACTCAAGCCGCTACAATGAGCAGTTCTTC
TRBV7-2	-	-	TRBJ2-7	CASSLGGTEQYF	TGTGCCAGCAGCTTAGGCGGTACCGAGCAGTACTTC
TRBV7-9	-	-	TRBJ1-1	CASSLASGDNTEAFF	TGTGCCAGCAGCTTAGCTTCAGGGGATAACACTGAAGCTTTCTTT
TRBV19	-	-	TRBJ1-1	CASTPGAGTTEAFF	TGTGCCAGTACACCCGGAGCGGGAACCACTGAAGCTTTCTTT
TRBV9	-	-	TRBJ2-1	CASSVGGEEQFF	TGTGCCAGCAGCGTAGGGGGGGAGGAGCAGTTCTTC
TRBV14	once	-	TRBJ1-2	CASSQQRRGNGYTF	TGTGCCAGCAGCCAACAGAGGAGGGGGAATGGCTACACCTTC
TRBV29-1	-	TRBD2	TRBJ2-1	CSVEAPGLAGGTGVYNEQFF	TGCAGCGTGGAAGCGCCGGGGCTAGCGGGGGGCACGGGGGTATACAATGAGCAGTTCTTC
TRBV7-9	-	-	TRBJ2-7	CASSAGPYEQYF	TGTGCCAGCTCGGCGGGTCCCTACGAGCAGTACTTC
TRBV27	-	-	TRBJ1-1	CASSLGMGNTEAFF	TGTGCCAGCAGTTTAGGTATGGGGAACACTGAAGCTTTCTTT
TRBV21-1	few	-	TRBJ2-1	CASSKVGLSSYNEQFF	TGTGCCAGCAGCAAAGTAGGGCTGAGCTCCTACAATGAGCAGTTCTTC
TRBV7-9	medium-sized	-	TRBJ1-5	CASSPTTGGNQPQHF	TGTGCCAGCAGCCCCACGACCGGAGGCAATCAGCCCCAGCATTTT
TRBV9	-	-	TRBJ2-3	CASSPGGRVLTDTQYF	TGTGCCAGCTCACCGGGGGGCAGGGTCCTCACAGATACGCAGTATTTT
TRBV7-3	-	TRBD1	TRBJ2-3	CASSSQGADTQYF	TGTGCCAGCAGTTCGCAGGGGGCAGATACGCAGTATTTT
TRBV7-9	-	-	TRBJ2-7	CASSFDRTSNHEQYF	TGTGCCAGCAGCTTTGACAGGACCTCTAACCACGAGCAGTACTTC
TRBV29-1	-	TRBD1	TRBJ2-7	CSVLPTIRQGSEQYF	TGCAGCGTGCTCCCAACCATTAGACAGGGATCGGAGCAGTACTTC
TRBV19	few	TRBD1	TRBJ1-2	CASSMGQASGYTF	TGTGCCAGTAGTATGGGACAGGCGTCTGGCTACACCTTC
TRBV9	few	TRBD2	TRBJ2-3	CASSVGGRADTQYF	TGTGCCAGCAGCGTGGGCGGGAGAGCAGATACGCAGTATTTT
TRBV28	few	TRBD1	TRBJ2-7	CASSLIGTGESYEQYF	TGTGCCAGCAGTTTAATAGGGACAGGGGAATCCTACGAGCAGTACTTC
TRBV4-3	few	-	TRBJ2-7	CASSRRGGTDEQYF	TGCGCCAGCAGCCGAAGAGGCGGGACAGACGAGCAGTACTTC
TRBV25-1	-	-	TRBJ2-5	CASSAPRETQYF	TGTGCCAGCAGTGCACCTCGAGAGACCCAGTACTTC
TRBV7-3	few	-	TRBJ2-1	CASSLMAGSYNEQFF	TGTGCCAGCAGCTTAATGGCAGGTTCCTACAATGAGCAGTTCTTC
TRBV29-1	few	-	TRBJ2-4	CSAFKNIQYF	TGCAGCGCTTTCAAAAACATTCAGTACTTC
TRBV27	-	TRBD1	TRBJ2-4	CASRLKWGNLQGAGNIQYF	TGTGCCAGCAGATTAAAGTGGGGTAACCTACAGGGGGCTGGAAACATTCAGTACTTC
TRBV29-1	-	-	TRBJ1-4	CSVGVQGRANEKLFF	TGCAGCGTTGGTGTACAGGGAAGGGCTAATGAAAAACTGTTTTTT
TRBV28	-	-	TRBJ2-1	CASTSSWGWNEQFF	TGTGCCAGCACCTCCTCATGGGGATGGAATGAGCAGTTCTTC
TRBV7-9	-	-	TRBJ2-6	CASSRSQETYLSGANVLTF	TGTGCCAGCAGCCGAAGTCAGGAGACTTACCTCTCTGGGGCCAACGTCCTGACTTTC